This record concerns one T cell receptor (beta chain) sequence. No antigen is known for it. One end of the junction does not line up with germline, which may come from a read error. The data are from a study of memory CD4+ T cells and cytomegalovirus serostatus. The overall study: Of the healthy Belgian adults, under 10 were CMV seropositive and 24 seronegative. Study-wide findings and caveats: About 40% of the roughly 150 known CMV-associated TCRbeta sequences appeared in CD4+ memory.

The V gene's germline CDR1 is SEHNR and CDR2 FQNEAQ (reference sequence). The CDR3 length is 13 residues. The data were produced by immunoSEQ multiplex PCR, yet TCRdb's version contains in-frame clones alone and is incomplete. The table lists around 57,000 clones, over 70% of them singletons. The sort gate was single viable CD3+CD4+CD8-CD45RO+ cells for memory CD4+ T cells. Serostatus was set by detecting CMV pp150, pp28, p38, p52 IgG. Positive selection with CD4 microbeads enriched total CD4+ T cells. The sequence derives from an adult in good health and CMV-seronegative. Some clones in this sample may be carry-over from other donors' samples. The sample was memory CD4+ T cells from blood. V is TRBV7-9 and J is TRBJ1-1; possibly TRBD1 for D (5 bases). CDR3 sequence reads: CAGSRTGRGEAFF. The DNA of the CDR3 is TGTGCCGGCAGCCGAACCGGGAGGGGAGAGGCTTTCTTT.